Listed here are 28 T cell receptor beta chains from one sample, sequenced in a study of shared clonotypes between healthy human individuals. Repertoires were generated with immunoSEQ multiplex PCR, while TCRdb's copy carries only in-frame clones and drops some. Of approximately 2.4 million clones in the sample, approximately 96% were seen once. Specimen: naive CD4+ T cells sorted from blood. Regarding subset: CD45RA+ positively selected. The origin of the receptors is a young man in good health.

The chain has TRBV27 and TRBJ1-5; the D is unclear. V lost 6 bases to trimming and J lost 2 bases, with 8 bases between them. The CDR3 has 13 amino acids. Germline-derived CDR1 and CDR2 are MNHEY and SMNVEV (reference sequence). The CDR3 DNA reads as TGTGCCAGCAGCCCACAGCGCAATCAGCCCCAGCATTTT. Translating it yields CASSPQRNQPQHF.

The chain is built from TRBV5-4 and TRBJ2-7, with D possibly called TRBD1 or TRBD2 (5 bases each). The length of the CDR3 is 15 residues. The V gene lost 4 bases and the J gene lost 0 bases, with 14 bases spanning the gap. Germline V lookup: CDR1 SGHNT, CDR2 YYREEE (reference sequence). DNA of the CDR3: TGTGCCAGCAGCACGGGACCCCTTAACTCCTACGAGCAGTACTTC. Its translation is CASSTGPLNSYEQYF.

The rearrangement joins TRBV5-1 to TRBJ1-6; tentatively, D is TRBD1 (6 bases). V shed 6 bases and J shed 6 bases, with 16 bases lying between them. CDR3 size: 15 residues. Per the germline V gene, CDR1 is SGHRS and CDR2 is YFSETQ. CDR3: CASTSQGIGNSPLHF. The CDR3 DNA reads TGCGCCAGCACCTCACAGGGAATCGGTAATTCACCCCTCCACTTT.

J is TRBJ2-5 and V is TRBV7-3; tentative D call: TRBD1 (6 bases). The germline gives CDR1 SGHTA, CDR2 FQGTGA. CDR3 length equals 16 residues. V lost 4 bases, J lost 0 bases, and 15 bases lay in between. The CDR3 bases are TGTGCCAGCAGCTCGTTTCCCGGACAGTACCAAGAGACCCAGTACTTC. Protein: CASSSFPGQYQETQYF.

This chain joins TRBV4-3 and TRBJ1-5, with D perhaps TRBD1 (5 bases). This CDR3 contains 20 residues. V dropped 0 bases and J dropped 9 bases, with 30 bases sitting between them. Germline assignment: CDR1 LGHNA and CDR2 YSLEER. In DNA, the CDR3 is TGCGCCAGCAGCCAAGATCTATGGGCAGGGACCTTAGAGCAATCAGGGCCCCAGCATTTT. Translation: CASSQDLWAGTLEQSGPQHF.

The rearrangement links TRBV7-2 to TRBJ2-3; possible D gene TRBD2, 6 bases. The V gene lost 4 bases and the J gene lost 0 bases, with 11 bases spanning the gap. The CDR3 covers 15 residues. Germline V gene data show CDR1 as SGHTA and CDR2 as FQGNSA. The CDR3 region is CASSYSSASTDTQYF. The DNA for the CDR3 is TGTGCCAGCAGCTATTCTAGCGCTAGCACAGATACGCAGTATTTT.

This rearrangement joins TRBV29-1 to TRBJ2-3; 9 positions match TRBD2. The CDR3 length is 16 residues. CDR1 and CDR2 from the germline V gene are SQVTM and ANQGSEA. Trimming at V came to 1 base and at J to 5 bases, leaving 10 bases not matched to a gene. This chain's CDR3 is CSVEVGVSGSVDTQYF. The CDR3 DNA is TGCAGCGTTGAAGTGGGGGTTAGCGGGAGCGTAGATACGCAGTATTTT.

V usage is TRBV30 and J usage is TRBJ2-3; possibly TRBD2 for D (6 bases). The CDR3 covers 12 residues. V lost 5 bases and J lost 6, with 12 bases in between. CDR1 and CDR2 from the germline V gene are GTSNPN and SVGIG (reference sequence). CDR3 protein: CAWGPGGDTQYF. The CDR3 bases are TGTGCCTGGGGTCCAGGAGGGGATACGCAGTATTTT. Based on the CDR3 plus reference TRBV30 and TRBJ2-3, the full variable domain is SQTIHQWPATLVQPVGSPLSLECTVEGTSNPNLYWYRQAAGRGLQLLFYSVGIGQISSEVPQNLSASRPQDRQFILSSKKLLLSDSGFYLCAWGPGGDTQYFGPGTRLTVL.

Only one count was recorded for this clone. CDR3 region: CASSTRSGSSYEQYF. CDR3 DNA: TGTGCCAGCTCAACCCGAAGCGGGAGCTCCTACGAGCAGTACTTC. This chain uses TRBV18 with TRBJ2-7; TRBD2 matches at 8 bases. V lost 5 bases, J lost 0 bases, and 6 bases stayed unmatched. The CDR3 has 15 amino acids. Germline V gene data show CDR1 as KGHSH and CDR2 as LQKENI.

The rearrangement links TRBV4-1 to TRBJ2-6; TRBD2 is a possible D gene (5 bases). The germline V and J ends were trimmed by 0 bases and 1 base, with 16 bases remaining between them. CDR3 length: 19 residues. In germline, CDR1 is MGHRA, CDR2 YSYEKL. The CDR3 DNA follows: TGCGCCAGCAGCCAAGATCGAAGAGGGCTGGGATCTGGGGCCAACGTCCTGACTTTC. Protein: CASSQDRRGLGSGANVLTF.

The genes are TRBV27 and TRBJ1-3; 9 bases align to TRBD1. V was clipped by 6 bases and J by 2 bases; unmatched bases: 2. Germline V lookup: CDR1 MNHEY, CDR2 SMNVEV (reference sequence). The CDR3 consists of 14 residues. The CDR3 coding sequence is TGTGCCAGCAGCGGGACAGGGCCTGGAAACACCATATATTTT. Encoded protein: CASSGTGPGNTIYF.

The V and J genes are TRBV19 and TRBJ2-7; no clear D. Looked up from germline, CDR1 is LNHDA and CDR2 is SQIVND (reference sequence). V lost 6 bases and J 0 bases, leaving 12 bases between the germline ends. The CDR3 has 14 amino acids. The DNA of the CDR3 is TGTGCCAGTAGGAGGACCGCCAGCTCCTACGAGCAGTACTTC. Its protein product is CASRRTASSYEQYF.

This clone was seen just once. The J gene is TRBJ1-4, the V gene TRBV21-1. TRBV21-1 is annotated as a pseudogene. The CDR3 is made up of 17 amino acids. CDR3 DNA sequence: TGTGCCAGCAGCAAAGGGACGGAGAGTTCAACTAATGAAAAACTGTTTTTT. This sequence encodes CASSKGTESSTNEKLFF.

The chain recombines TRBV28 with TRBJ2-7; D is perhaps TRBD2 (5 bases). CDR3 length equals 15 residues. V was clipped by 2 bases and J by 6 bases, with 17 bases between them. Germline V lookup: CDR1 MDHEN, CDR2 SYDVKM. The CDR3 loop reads CASSLQVGGRGEQYF. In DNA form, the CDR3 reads TGTGCCAGCAGTTTACAGGTCGGCGGCCGGGGCGAGCAGTACTTC. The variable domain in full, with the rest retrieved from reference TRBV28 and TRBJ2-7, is DVKVTQSSRYLVKRTGEKVFLECVQDMDHENMFWYRQDPGLGLRLIYFSYDVKMKEKGDIPEGYSVSREKKERFSLILESASTNQTSMYLCASSLQVGGRGEQYFGPGTRLTVT.

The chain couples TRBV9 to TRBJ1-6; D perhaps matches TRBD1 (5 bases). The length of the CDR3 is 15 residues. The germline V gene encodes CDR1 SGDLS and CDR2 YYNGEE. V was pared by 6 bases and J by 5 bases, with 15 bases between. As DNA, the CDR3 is TGTGCCAGCAATTCCCTCGGGGGAAATAATTCACCCCTCCACTTT. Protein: CASNSLGGNNSPLHF.

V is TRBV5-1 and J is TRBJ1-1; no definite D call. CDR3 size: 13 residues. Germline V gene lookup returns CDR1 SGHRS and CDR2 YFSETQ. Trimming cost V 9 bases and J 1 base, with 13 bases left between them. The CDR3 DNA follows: TGCGCCACCGGCCTGAGTAAGAACACTGAAGCTTTCTTT. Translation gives CATGLSKNTEAFF.

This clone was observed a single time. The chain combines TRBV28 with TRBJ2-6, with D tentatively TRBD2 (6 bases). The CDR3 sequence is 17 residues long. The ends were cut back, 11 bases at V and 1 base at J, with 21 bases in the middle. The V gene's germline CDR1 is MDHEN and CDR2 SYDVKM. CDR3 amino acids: CASPWRGEDSGANVLTF. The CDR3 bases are TGTGCCTCCCCTTGGAGGGGCGAGGATTCTGGGGCCAACGTCCTGACTTTC.

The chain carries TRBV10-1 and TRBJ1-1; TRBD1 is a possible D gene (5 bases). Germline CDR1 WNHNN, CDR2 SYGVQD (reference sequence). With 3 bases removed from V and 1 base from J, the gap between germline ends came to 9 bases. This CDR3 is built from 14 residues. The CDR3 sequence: CASSDHGQNTEAFF. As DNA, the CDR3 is TGCGCCAGCAGTGACCACGGACAGAACACTGAAGCTTTCTTT.

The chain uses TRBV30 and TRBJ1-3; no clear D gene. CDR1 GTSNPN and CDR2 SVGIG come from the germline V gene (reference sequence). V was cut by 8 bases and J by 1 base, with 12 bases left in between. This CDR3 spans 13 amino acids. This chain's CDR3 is CAAPAVSGNTIYF. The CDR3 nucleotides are TGTGCCGCCCCGGCGGTTTCTGGAAACACCATATATTTT.

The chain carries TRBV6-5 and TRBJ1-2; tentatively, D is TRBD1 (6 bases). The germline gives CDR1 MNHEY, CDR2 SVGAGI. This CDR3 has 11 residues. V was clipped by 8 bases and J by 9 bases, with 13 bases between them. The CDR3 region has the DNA TGTGCCAGCTCCACAGGACAGAGCTACACCTTC. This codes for CASSTGQSYTF.

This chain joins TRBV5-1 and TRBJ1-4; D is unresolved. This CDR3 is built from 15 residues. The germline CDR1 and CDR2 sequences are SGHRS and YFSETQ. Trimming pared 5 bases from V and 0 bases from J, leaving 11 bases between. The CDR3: CASSPNPTTNEKLFF. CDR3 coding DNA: TGCGCCAGCAGTCCTAACCCAACAACTAATGAAAAACTGTTTTTT.

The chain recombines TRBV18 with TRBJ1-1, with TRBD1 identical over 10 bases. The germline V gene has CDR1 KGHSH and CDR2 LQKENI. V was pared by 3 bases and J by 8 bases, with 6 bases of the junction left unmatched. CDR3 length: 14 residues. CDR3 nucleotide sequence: TGTGCCAGCTCACCCAGGGGGGACAGGGGAGAAGCTTTCTTT. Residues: CASSPRGDRGEAFF.

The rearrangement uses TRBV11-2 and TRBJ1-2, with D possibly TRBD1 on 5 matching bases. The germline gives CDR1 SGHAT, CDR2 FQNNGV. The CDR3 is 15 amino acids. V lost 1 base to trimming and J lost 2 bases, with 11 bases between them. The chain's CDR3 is CASSLVAGPNYGYTF. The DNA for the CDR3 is TGTGCCAGCAGCTTAGTTGCAGGGCCCAACTATGGCTACACCTTC. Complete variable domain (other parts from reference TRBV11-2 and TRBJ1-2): EAGVAQSPRYKIIEKRQSVAFWCNPISGHATLYWYQQILGQGPKLLIQFQNNGVVDDSQLPKDRFSAERLKGVDSTLKIQPAKLEDSAVYLCASSLVAGPNYGYTFGSGTRLTVV.

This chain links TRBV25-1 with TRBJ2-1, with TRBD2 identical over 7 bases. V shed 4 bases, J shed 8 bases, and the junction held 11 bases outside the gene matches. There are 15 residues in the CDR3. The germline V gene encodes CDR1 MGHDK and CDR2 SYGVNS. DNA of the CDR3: TGTGCCAGCAGTGTAATGGGACTACCAGGCGATGAGCAGTTCTTC. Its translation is CASSVMGLPGDEQFF.

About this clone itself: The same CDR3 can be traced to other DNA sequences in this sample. CDR3 amino acids: CSVVGRLNTEAFF. The CDR3 nucleotides read TGCAGCGTGGTGGGACGGTTGAACACTGAAGCTTTCTTT. The rearrangement links TRBV29-1 to TRBJ1-1, with TRBD1 as a possible D gene (5 bases). V shed 6 bases and J shed 0 bases, with 11 bases lying between them. The CDR3 runs 13 residues. The germline V gene has CDR1 SQVTM and CDR2 ANQGSEA. Supplemented by reference TRBV29-1 and TRBJ1-1, the full variable domain reads SAVISQKPSRDICQRGTSLTIQCQVDSQVTMMFWYRQQPGQSLTLIATANQGSEATYESGFVIDKFPISRPNLTFSTLTVSNMSPEDSSIYLCSVVGRLNTEAFFGQGTRLTVV.

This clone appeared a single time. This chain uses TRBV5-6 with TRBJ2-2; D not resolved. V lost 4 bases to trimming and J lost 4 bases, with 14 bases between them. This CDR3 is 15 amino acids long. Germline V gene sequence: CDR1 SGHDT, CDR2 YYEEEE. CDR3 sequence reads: CASSDDPSPTGELFF. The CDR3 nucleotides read TGTGCCAGCAGCGATGACCCCTCTCCCACCGGGGAGCTGTTTTTT.

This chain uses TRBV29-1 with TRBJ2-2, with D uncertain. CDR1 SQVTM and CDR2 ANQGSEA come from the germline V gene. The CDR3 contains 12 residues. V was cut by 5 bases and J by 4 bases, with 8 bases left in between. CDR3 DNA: TGCAGCGTTTCCGAACCCACCGGGGAGCTGTTTTTT. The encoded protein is CSVSEPTGELFF.

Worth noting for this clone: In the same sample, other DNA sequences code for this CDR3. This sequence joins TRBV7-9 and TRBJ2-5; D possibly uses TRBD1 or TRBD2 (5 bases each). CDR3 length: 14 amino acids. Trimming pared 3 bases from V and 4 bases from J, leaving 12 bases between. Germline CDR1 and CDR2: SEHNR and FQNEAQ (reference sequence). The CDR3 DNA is TGTGCCAGCAGCTTCTCGGGGCTGGTAGAGACCCAGTACTTC. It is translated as CASSFSGLVETQYF.